This T cell receptor (beta chain) was sequenced for a study of cytotoxic CD8 clonotypes in ibrutinib-treated CLL (dated by TCRdb to the early 2020s). In terms of the full investigation: The cohort was composed of more than ten relapsed/refractory and about 15 treatment-naive patients; IGHV unmutated status was identified in 17 patients. Partial responses were observed in some 24 patients and complete responses in 2; after a median follow-up of around 64 months, remission was maintained in 15 or so patients and progression was observed in approximately twelve. The response samples were drawn at a median of around eleven months into treatment, with a range of roughly 6 to 36 months. An average of around 250,000 productive templates and 94,082 productive rearrangements was obtained per sample. Of the 85 to 90 participants in the trial, 26 had longitudinal samples available. Cryopreserved peripheral blood mononuclear cells were collected at three points: before therapy, at response, and at either sustained remission or disease progression. Every sample from remission and from progressive disease was obtained while the patients were still on ibrutinib. What the work shows at the level of the full study, not this receptor alone: Baseline clonality exceeded that of age-matched healthy donors and correlated strongly with circulating CD8+ T-cell counts. Public clonotypes were rare and either shrank or stayed stable during treatment, and the rise in clonality at ibrutinib response reflected expansion of private clonotypes. An increase in clonality was observed at ibrutinib response, with clonality remaining stable during sustained remission and falling back toward baseline at progression. Sampling times were not matched between patients in sustained remission and patients whose disease was progressing, and lymph node repertoires were not examined.

The goal of deep resolution MiSeq sequencing was a depth between 1 in 1 million and 1 in 200,000 T cells, and coverage averaged 10x per clonotype. The immunoSEQ hsTCRB Kit was used to generate the TCR beta libraries. The authors processed their data as follows. ImmunoSEQ Data Assistant and ImmunoSEQ Analyzer were used for data analysis, and V, D and J genes were assigned according to IMGT definitions. Clonality was computed as one minus normalized Shannon entropy of productive rearrangement frequencies, ranging from 0 to 1. Public clonotype analysis was restricted to overrepresented clonotypes comprising at least 0.05% of each patient's repertoire. Repertoires from thirteen age-matched healthy donors in immuneACCESS were used as clonality controls. TCRdb mirrors the immuneACCESS table, restricted to in-frame sequences. Some clones are absent from its copies; in checked studies, under half trace to an unresolved V gene, and the reason for the others is unknown. V, J and clone size are those of that table, while D and trimming were read from the DNA. The sample records 130,000 or so clones, roughly 77% of which are singletons. Around 30% of the sample is taken by the ten largest.

Between the V and J ends, shortened by 9 bases and 0 bases respectively, the junction contains 12 bases. Inclusive of the bounding cysteine and phenylalanine, the CDR3 is 14 residues long. Of the read, only the CDR3 DNA is kept; its 42 bases are in frame from base 1. CDR1 and CDR2 are drawn from the germline V gene (reference sequence): LNHDA, SQIVND. The intended sense of this specimen's time point label: about a year on ibrutinib. Approximately 2 micrograms of genomic DNA were extracted from cryopreserved PBMCs for TCR beta library preparation. Longitudinal blood samples from CLL patients on ibrutinib monotherapy were analyzed using high-throughput TCR beta sequencing. The patients took part in an open-label, single-center phase 2 trial of ibrutinib monotherapy. This clone was counted a few times. What this receptor recognizes is not known. No base quality values were provided; no much bigger clone lies one nucleotide off.

The sample in question was PBMCs, obtained after 12 months of ibrutinib treatment. The receptor chain draws on TRBV19 and TRBJ2-1; the D gene is possibly TRBD2, with 5 bases matching. The sequence derives from a human donor with chronic lymphocytic leukemia. The CDR3 has the sequence CASTSGSSYNEQFF. In nucleotides, the sequence is TGTGCCAGCACCAGCGGAAGCTCCTACAATGAGCAGTTCTTC.